Listed below are T cell receptor beta chains from one sample, sequenced in a study of cytomegalovirus exposure and HLA in healthy donors. Method: immunoSEQ multiplex PCR; TCRdb's copy keeps in-frame clones and lacks some. The top ten hold 0.8% to 1.2% of the sample, which has tens of thousands of clones, around 90% seen once. The specimen was PBMCs. The receptors come from a man aged 18 to 30 in good health and CMV-seronegative. Each CDR3 is given with its conserved first and last residue. The D gene is left open where the match is weak. Size tells how often a clone was seen (once, few, many) or the class of an expanded clone, and some rows leave it out.

TRBV7-9	TRBJ2-3	-	-	TGTGCCAGCAGCCGGGTGAGCGGGTTTACAGATACGCAGTATTTT	CASSRVSGFTDTQYF
TRBV21-1	TRBJ2-3	-	-	TGTGCCAGCAGAAGGGACCGGACTAGCGGTAAAACTACGCAGTATTTT	CASRRDRTSGKTTQYF
TRBV5-4	TRBJ1-2	few	TRBD1	TGTGCCAGCAGCACGTCGGACAGGGGGTTGGACGGCTACACCTTC	CASSTSDRGLDGYTF
TRBV29-1	TRBJ2-1	few	-	TGCAGCGTTGAGCCTCGGGTCGGGTCCCATGAGCAGTTCTTC	CSVEPRVGSHEQFF
TRBV11-3	TRBJ2-5	-	TRBD2	TGTGCCAGCAGCCAGACTAGCGGACAAGAGACCCAGTACTTC	CASSQTSGQETQYF
TRBV2	TRBJ2-7	-	TRBD2	TGTGCCAGCAGTGAACTCCTAGCGGGTCATTACGAGCAGTACTTC	CASSELLAGHYEQYF
TRBV5-5	TRBJ2-1	-	TRBD2	TGTGCCAGCAGCCCCGGACTAGCGGGAGGCTACGATGAGCAGTTCTTC	CASSPGLAGGYDEQFF
TRBV30	TRBJ2-7	-	-	TGTGCCTGGAGTGTCTATCCATACGAGCAGTACTTC	CAWSVYPYEQYF
TRBV2	TRBJ2-5	few	-	TGTGCCAGCATGAGTGAGACCCAGTACTTC	CASMSETQYF
TRBV5-6	TRBJ2-1	-	-	TGTGCCAGCAGGTGGGCTAACAATGAGCAGTTCTTC	CASRWANNEQFF
TRBV11-2	TRBJ1-1	-	-	TGTGCCAGCAGCCCGGGGGTGACCACTGAAGCTTTCTTT	CASSPGVTTEAFF
TRBV2	TRBJ1-5	-	-	TGTGCCAGCAGTGAGGGGGGGGTGAGCAATCAGCCCCAGCATTTT	CASSEGGVSNQPQHF
TRBV5-1	TRBJ2-1	once	TRBD2	TGCGCCAGCTTAGGCGCGGGAGGGAATGAGCAGTTCTTC	CASLGAGGNEQFF
TRBV30	TRBJ1-2	-	-	TGTGCCTGGAGTGTTGGGCACTATGGCTACACCTTC	CAWSVGHYGYTF
TRBV13	TRBJ2-2	-	-	TGTGCCAGCAGCTTAGAAGAGGAACCTGGGGAGCTGTTTTTT	CASSLEEEPGELFF
TRBV30	TRBJ2-5	-	TRBD2	TGTGCCTGGAGTACTACAGCGATCGGCGGGAGAGAGACCCAGTACTTC	CAWSTTAIGGRETQYF
TRBV13	TRBJ2-1	-	-	TGTGCCAGCAGCCGACGGGGCTACAATGAGCAGTTCTTC	CASSRRGYNEQFF
TRBV2	TRBJ2-4	-	-	TGTGCCAGCAGTGCCTGGTCAGACATTCAGTACTTC	CASSAWSDIQYF
TRBV2	TRBJ1-2	-	-	TGTGCCAGCAGGGCGGTTGGCTACACCTTC	CASRAVGYTF
TRBV6-1	TRBJ2-1	-	TRBD2	TGTGCCAGCAGCCCCTGGGGGGGACTACCGGATGAGCAGTTCTTC	CASSPWGGLPDEQFF
TRBV4-2	TRBJ2-3	few	TRBD2	TGTGCCAGCAGCCGTCTGGGCGGGAGTCCAGATACGCAGTATTTT	CASSRLGGSPDTQYF
TRBV10-3	TRBJ2-1	-	-	TGTGCCATCAGTGAGTCGACTCTGGGGGGGCCTACCTACAATGAGCAGTTCTTC	CAISESTLGGPTYNEQFF
TRBV29-1	TRBJ2-2	-	TRBD2	TGCAGCGTTGAAGGGCTAGCGGGAGCCCGGGGAACCGGGGAGCTGTTTTTT	CSVEGLAGARGTGELFF
TRBV25-1	TRBJ1-4	-	TRBD1	TGTGCCAGCAGTGATTGGACAGGTGGTGAAAAACTGTTTTTT	CASSDWTGGEKLFF
TRBV7-2	TRBJ2-3	-	TRBD2	TGTGCCAGCAGCTTAACTGCGGGAGGGCCCGCAGATACGCAGTATTTT	CASSLTAGGPADTQYF
TRBV4-3	TRBJ1-2	-	TRBD1	TGCGCCAGCAGCCAAGGGGACAGACTCTACTATGGCTACACCTTC	CASSQGDRLYYGYTF
TRBV5-8	TRBJ2-3	-	TRBD2	TGTGCCAGCCGCTGGGAGGGGCGCACAGATACGCAGTATTTT	CASRWEGRTDTQYF
TRBV19	TRBJ2-1	-	TRBD2	TGTGCCAGTAGTATTAGGCTAGCGGGAGTTTCCAATGAGCAGTTCTTC	CASSIRLAGVSNEQFF
TRBV6-5	TRBJ2-2	once	-	TGTGCCAGCAGTTACGATCGGGGGGCGGGGACCGGGGAGCTGTTTTTT	CASSYDRGAGTGELFF
TRBV29-1	TRBJ2-2	-	-	TGCAGCGTCATTTCAGGGTACACCGGGGAGCTGTTTTTT	CSVISGYTGELFF
TRBV29-1	TRBJ2-1	-	-	TGCAGCGTTGGCCTTGACTATAAACCCTACAATGAGCAGTTCTTC	CSVGLDYKPYNEQFF
TRBV28	TRBJ2-1	-	TRBD2	TGTGCCAGCAGTTCCGGACTAGCGGGGGAAGGTTCCTACAATGAGCAGTTCTTC	CASSSGLAGEGSYNEQFF
TRBV28	TRBJ2-2	-	-	TGTGCCAGCAGTTTCCCTAGCGATCTCACCGGGGAGCTGTTTTTT	CASSFPSDLTGELFF
TRBV28	TRBJ2-3	-	TRBD2	TGTGCCAGCAGTTTAACTAGCGGGAGGCCCACAGATACGCAGTATTTT	CASSLTSGRPTDTQYF
TRBV28	TRBJ2-7	-	TRBD2	TGTGCCAGCAGTTCAGGACTAGCGTTCAGGACGAGCTCCTACGAGCAGTACTTC	CASSSGLAFRTSSYEQYF
TRBV10-1	TRBJ1-1	-	TRBD1	TGCGCCAGCAGTGGAATCAGGACAGGGGGTGAAGCTTTCTTT	CASSGIRTGGEAFF
TRBV19	TRBJ2-7	-	TRBD1	TGTGCCAGTAGTAGAACAGGGGGCGCGTACGAGCAGTACTTC	CASSRTGGAYEQYF
TRBV6-6	TRBJ2-3	-	-	TGTGCCAGCAGCCCCGGACAGACGGATACGCAGTATTTT	CASSPGQTDTQYF
TRBV30	TRBJ1-1	-	TRBD1	TGTGCCTGGAGTGAGGGACAGAATACCGGAGGAGCTTTCTTT	CAWSEGQNTGGAFF
TRBV4-1	TRBJ2-1	-	-	TGCGCCAGCAGCCAACCGACTGAAAGTACTGAGCAGTTCTTC	CASSQPTESTEQFF
TRBV7-3	TRBJ2-2	-	-	TGTGCCAGCAGCTTACGGGCCGGGGAGCTGTTTTTT	CASSLRAGELFF
TRBV19	TRBJ2-1	-	TRBD2	TGTGCCAGTAGTAGGACTAGCGGAGCCCGGGGATCCTACAATGAGCAGTTCTTC	CASSRTSGARGSYNEQFF
TRBV30	TRBJ2-2	-	-	TGTGCCTGGAGTGTAGGCGGGGCGAACACCGGGGAGCTGTTTTTT	CAWSVGGANTGELFF
TRBV2	TRBJ1-2	-	TRBD1	TGTGCCAGCAGAGACTCGGGACAGGTCTATGGCTACACCTTC	CASRDSGQVYGYTF
TRBV7-9	TRBJ1-3	-	-	TGTGCCAGCAGCTTAGCGAGCTCTGGAAACACCATATATTTT	CASSLASSGNTIYF
TRBV7-6	TRBJ2-5	few	TRBD2	TGTGCCAGCAGCTTACCGACTAGCGGGAGGGAAGAGACCCAGTACTTC	CASSLPTSGREETQYF
TRBV6-5	TRBJ1-1	-	-	TGTGCCAGCAGTTACTCGAGCCAGGGCGTAAAGGTGATCTTT	CASSYSSQGVKVIF
TRBV28	TRBJ2-1	few	-	TGTGCCAGCAGTCGGACTGCTACCTACAATGAGCAGTTCTTC	CASSRTATYNEQFF
TRBV6-6	TRBJ2-7	once	TRBD1	TGTGCCAGCGACAGGGGAACCTACGAGCAGTACTTC	CASDRGTYEQYF
TRBV2	TRBJ2-7	-	TRBD2	TGTGCCAGCAGTGCCGGGGAGGGGCAATCCTACGAGCAGTACTTC	CASSAGEGQSYEQYF
TRBV28	TRBJ1-1	-	-	TGTGCCAGCAGTGCCATCAGGGGAGAAGTAGGTGAAGCTTTCTTT	CASSAIRGEVGEAFF
TRBV5-1	TRBJ2-3	-	TRBD2	TGCGCCAGCAGCCCGGGACTAGCGGGAAAAGATACGCAGTATTTT	CASSPGLAGKDTQYF
TRBV28	TRBJ2-7	-	-	TGTGCCAGCACCGTTGGTGGCAGGGTATGGTCCGAGCAGTACTTC	CASTVGGRVWSEQYF